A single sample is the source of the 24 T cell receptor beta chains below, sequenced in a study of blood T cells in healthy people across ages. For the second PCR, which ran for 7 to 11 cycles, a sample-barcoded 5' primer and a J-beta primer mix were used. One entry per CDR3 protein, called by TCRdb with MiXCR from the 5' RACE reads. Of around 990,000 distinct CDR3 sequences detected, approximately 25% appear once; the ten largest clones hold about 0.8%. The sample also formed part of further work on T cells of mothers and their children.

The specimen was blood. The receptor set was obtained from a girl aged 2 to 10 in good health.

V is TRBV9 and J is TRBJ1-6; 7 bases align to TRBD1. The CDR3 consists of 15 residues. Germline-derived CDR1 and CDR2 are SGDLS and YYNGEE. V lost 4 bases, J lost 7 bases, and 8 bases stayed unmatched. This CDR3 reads CASSPGDRVNSPLHF. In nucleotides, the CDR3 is TGTGCCAGCAGCCCCGGAGACAGGGTAAATTCACCCCTCCACTTT. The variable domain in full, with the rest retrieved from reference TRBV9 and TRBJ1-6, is DSGVTQTPKHLITATGQRVTLRCSPRSGDLSVYWYQQSLDQGLQFLIQYYNGEERAKGNILERFSAQQFPDLHSELNLSSLELGDSALYFCASSPGDRVNSPLHFGNGTRLTVT.

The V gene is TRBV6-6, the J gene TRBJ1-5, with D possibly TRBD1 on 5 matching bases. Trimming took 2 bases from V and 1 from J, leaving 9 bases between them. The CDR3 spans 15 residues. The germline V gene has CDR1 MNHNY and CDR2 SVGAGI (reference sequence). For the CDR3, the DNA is TGTGCCAGCAGTTACGGCCAGGGCAGCAATCAGCCCCAGCATTTT. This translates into CASSYGQGSNQPQHF.

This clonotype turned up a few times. CDR3 in DNA: TGTGCCAGCAGCCATCATTGGCTCCGGACTAGCGGGAAAGAGACCCAGTACTTC. It codes for CASSHHWLRTSGKETQYF. The chain joins TRBV7-8 to TRBJ2-5; TRBD2 matches 12 bases. The CDR3 covers 18 residues. Losses at the gene ends were 5 bases for V and 3 bases for J; bases not matched to a gene: 13. Germline V gene data show CDR1 as SGHVS and CDR2 as FQNEAQ.

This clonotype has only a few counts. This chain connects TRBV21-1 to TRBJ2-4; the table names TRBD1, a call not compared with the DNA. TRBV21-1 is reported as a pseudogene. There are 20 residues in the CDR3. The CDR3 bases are TGTGCCAGCAGCGTATATTGGGGGACAGGGGGCCGGGGAACCAAAAACATTCAGTACTTC. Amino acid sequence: CASSVYWGTGGRGTKNIQYF.

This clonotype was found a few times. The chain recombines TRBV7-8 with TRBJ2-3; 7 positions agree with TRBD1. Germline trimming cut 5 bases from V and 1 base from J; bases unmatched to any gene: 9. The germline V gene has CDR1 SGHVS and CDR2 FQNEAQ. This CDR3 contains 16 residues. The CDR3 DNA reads TGTGCCAGCAGCCCATGGGGAGACAGGGGCACAGATACGCAGTATTTT. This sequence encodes CASSPWGDRGTDTQYF.

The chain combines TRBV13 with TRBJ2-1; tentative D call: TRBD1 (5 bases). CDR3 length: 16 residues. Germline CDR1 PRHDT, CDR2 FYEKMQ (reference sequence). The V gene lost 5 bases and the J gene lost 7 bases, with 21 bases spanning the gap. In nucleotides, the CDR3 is TGTGCCAGCAGCCTGAGGACACCTGGCTTGACTAATGAGCAGTTCTTC. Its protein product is CASSLRTPGLTNEQFF.

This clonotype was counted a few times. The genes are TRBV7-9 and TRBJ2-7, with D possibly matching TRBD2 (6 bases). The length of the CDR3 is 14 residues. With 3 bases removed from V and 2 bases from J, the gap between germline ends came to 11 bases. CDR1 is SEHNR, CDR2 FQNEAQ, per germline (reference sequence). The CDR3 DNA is TGTGCCAGCAGCTTTGAAAGCGGGCCCTACGAGCAGTACTTC. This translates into CASSFESGPYEQYF.

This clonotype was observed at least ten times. CDR3 nucleotides: TGTGCCAGCAGCTTAGCAGGGAGTGAAGCTTTCTTT. The encoded protein is CASSLAGSEAFF. The V call is TRBV7-9, the J call TRBJ1-1; D unclear. The CDR3 has 12 amino acids. The germline V and J ends were trimmed by 0 bases and 7 bases, with 6 bases remaining between them. Per the germline V gene, CDR1 is SEHNR and CDR2 is FQNEAQ (reference sequence).

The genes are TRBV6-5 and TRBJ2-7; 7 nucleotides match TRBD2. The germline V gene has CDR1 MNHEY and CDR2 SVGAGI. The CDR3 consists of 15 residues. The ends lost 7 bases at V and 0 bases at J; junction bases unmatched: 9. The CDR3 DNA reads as TGTGCCAGCAACTACTTGGGGGGGAGCTCCTACGAGCAGTACTTC. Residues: CASNYLGGSSYEQYF.

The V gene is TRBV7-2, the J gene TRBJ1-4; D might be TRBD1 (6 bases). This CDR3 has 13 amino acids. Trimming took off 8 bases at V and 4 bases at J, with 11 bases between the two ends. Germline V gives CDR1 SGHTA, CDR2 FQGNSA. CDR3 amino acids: CASGQNRNEKLFF. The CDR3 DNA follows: TGTGCCAGCGGACAGAACCGTAATGAAAAACTGTTTTTT.

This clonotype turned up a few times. CDR3 in amino acids: CASSLGYSGTGIYEQFF. CDR3 sequence (DNA): TGTGCCAGCAGCTTAGGTTATAGCGGGACCGGTATCTATGAGCAGTTCTTC. V and J are TRBV7-8 and TRBJ2-1, with 8 nucleotides matching TRBD2. Germline lookup yields CDR1 SGHVS and CDR2 FQNEAQ. V gave up 1 base and J gave up 8 bases; unmatched junction bases: 13. The length of the CDR3 is 17 residues.

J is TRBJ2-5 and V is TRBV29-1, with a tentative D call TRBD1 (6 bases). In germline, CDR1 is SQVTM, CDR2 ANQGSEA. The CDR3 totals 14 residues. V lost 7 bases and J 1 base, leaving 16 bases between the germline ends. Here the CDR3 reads CSAAQGSGQETQYF. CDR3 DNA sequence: TGCAGCGCGGCACAGGGTTCTGGCCAAGAGACCCAGTACTTC. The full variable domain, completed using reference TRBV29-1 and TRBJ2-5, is SAVISQKPSRDICQRGTSLTIQCQVDSQVTMMFWYRQQPGQSLTLIATANQGSEATYESGFVIDKFPISRPNLTFSTLTVSNMSPEDSSIYLCSAAQGSGQETQYFGPGTRLLVL.

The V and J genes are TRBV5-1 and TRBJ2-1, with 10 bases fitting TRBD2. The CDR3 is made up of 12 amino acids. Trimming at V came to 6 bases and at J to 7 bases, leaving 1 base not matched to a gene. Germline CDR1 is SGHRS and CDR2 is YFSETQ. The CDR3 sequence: CASKTSGNEQFF. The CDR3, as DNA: TGCGCCAGCAAGACTAGCGGGAATGAGCAGTTCTTC.

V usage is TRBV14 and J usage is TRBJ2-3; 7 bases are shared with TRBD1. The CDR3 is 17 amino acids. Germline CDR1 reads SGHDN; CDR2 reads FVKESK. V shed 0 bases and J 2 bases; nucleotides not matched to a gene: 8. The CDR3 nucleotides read TGTGCCAGCAGCCAAGATACGGGGACAGAGACCACAGATACGCAGTATTTT. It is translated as CASSQDTGTETTDTQYF.

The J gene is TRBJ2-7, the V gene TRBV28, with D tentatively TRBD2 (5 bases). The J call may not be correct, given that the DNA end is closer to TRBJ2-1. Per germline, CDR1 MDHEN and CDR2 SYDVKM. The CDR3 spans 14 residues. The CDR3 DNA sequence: TGTGCCAGCAGTTTAGAAAATCGAGGGAGCGAGCAGTTCTTC. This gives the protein CASSLENRGSEQFF.

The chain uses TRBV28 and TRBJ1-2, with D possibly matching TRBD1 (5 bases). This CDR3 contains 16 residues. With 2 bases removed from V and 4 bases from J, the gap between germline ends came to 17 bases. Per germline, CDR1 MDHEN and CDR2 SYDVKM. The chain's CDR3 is CASSLGRGGKGYGYTF. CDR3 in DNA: TGTGCCAGCAGTTTAGGTCGGGGGGGAAAGGGCTATGGCTACACCTTC.

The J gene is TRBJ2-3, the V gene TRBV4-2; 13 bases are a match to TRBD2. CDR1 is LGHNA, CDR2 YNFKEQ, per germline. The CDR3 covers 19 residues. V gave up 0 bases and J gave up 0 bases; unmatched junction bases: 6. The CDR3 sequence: CASSQDRLAGGRSTDTQYF. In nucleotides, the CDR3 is TGTGCCAGCAGCCAAGATCGACTAGCGGGGGGTAGAAGCACAGATACGCAGTATTTT.

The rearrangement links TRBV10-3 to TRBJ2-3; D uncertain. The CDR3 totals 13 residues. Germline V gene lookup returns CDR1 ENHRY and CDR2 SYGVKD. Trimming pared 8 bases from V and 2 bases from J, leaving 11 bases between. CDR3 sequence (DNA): TGTGCCATCGTTGGGGATTTCACAGATACGCAGTATTTT. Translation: CAIVGDFTDTQYF.

The CDR3 protein is CSAGLFLGFQETQYF. The CDR3 DNA is TGCAGCGCCGGTCTATTCTTGGGGTTTCAAGAGACCCAGTACTTC. The V gene is TRBV29-1, the J gene TRBJ2-5; D gene unclear. In germline, CDR1 is SQVTM, CDR2 ANQGSEA. There are 15 residues in the CDR3. V gave up 7 bases and J gave up 2 bases, with 20 bases separating them.

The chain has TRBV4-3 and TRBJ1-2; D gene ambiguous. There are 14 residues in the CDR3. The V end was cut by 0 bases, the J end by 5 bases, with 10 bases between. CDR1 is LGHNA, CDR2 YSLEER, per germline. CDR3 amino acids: CASSQEALPYGYTF. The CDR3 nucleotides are TGCGCCAGCAGCCAAGAAGCCTTACCATATGGCTACACCTTC.

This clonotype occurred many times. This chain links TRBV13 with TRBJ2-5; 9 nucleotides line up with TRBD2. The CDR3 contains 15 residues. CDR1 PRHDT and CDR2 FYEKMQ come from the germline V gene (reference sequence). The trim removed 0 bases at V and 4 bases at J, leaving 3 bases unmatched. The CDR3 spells CASSLGSGGRETQYF. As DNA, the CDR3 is TGTGCCAGCAGCTTAGGTAGCGGGGGACGAGAGACCCAGTACTTC.

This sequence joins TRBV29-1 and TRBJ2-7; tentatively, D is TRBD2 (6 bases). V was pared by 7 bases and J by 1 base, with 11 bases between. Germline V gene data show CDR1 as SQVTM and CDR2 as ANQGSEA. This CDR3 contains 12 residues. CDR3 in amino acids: CSAWEDSYEQYF. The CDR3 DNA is TGCAGCGCCTGGGAGGATTCCTACGAGCAGTACTTC.

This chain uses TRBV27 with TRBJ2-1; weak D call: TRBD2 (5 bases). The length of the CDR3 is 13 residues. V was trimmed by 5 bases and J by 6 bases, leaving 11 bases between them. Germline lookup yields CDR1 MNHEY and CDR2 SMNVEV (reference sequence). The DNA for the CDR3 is TGTGCCAGCAGTCTAAACGCGGGCAATGAGCAGTTCTTC. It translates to CASSLNAGNEQFF.

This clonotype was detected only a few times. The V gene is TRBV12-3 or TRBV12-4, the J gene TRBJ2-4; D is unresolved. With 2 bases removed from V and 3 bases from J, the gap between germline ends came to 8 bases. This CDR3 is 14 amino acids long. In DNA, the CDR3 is TGTGCCAGCAGTTTACCGTCTAACAAAAACATTCAGTACTTC. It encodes CASSLPSNKNIQYF.